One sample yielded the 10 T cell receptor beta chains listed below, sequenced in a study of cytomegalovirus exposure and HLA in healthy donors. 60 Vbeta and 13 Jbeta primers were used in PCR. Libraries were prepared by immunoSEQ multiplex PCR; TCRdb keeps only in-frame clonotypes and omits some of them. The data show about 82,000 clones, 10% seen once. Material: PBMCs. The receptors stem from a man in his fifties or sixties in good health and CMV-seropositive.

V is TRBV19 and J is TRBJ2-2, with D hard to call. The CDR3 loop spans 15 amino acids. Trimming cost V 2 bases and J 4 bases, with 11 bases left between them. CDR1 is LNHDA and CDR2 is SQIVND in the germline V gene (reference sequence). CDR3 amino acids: CASSITGLGTGELFF. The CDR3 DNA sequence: TGTGCCAGTAGTATAACGGGTCTGGGCACCGGGGAGCTGTTTTTT.

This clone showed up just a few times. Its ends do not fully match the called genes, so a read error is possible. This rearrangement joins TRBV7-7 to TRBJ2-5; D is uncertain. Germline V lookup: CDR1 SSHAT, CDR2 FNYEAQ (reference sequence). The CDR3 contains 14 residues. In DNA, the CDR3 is TGTGCTAGCAGCCCAGTATCCGCCCAAGAGACCCAGTACTTC. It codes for CASSPVSAQETQYF.

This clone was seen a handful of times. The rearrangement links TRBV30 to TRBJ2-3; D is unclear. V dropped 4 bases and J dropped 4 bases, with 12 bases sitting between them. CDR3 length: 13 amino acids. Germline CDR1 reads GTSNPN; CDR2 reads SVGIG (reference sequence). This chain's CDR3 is CAWKGATPDTQYF. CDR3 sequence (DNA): TGTGCCTGGAAAGGAGCAACTCCAGATACGCAGTATTTT.

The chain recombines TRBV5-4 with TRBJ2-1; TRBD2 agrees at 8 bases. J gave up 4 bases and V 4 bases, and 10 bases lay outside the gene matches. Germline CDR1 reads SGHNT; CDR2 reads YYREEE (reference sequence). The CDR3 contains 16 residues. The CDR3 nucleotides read TGTGCCAGCAGCACACAGACTAGCGCCCTATACAATGAGCAGTTCTTC. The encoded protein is CASSTQTSALYNEQFF.

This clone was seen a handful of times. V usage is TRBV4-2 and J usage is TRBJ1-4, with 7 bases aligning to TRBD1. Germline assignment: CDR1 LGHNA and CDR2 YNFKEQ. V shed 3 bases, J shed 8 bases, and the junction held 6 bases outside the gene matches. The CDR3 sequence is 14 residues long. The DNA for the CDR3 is TGTGCCAGCAGCCAGATGACAGGGCTGGAAAAACTGTTTTTT. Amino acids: CASSQMTGLEKLFF.

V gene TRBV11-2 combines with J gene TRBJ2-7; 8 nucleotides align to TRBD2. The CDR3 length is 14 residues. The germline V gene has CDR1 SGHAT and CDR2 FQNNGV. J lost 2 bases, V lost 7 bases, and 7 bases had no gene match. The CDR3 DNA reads TGTGCCAGCACGCTGACGGGAGGGCCCTACGAGCAGTACTTC. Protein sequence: CASTLTGGPYEQYF.

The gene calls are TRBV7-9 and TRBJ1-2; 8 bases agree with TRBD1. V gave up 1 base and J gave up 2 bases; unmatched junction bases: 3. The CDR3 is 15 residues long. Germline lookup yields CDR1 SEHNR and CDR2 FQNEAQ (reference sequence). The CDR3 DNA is TGTGCCAGCAGCTTAGGGGGACAGGAGAACTATGGCTACACCTTC. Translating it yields CASSLGGQENYGYTF. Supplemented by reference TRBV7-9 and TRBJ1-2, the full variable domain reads DTGVSQNPRHKITKRGQNVTFRCDPISEHNRLYWYRQTLGQGPEFLTYFQNEAQLEKSRLLSDRFSAERPKGSFSTLEIQRTEQGDSAMYLCASSLGGQENYGYTFGSGTRLTVV.

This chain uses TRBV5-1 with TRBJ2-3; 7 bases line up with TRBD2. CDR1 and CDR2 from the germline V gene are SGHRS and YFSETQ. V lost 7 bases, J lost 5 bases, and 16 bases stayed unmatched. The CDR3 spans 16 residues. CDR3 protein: CASGRLAVHLGDTQYF. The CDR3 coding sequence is TGCGCCAGCGGAAGGCTAGCGGTTCATTTGGGAGATACGCAGTATTTT.

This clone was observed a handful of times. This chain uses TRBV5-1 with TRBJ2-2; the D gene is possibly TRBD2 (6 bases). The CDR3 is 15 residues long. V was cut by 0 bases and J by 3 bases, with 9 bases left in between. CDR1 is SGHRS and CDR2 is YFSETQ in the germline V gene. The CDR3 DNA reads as TGCGCCAGCAGCTTGGTAGCGGTTCACACCGGGGAGCTGTTTTTT. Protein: CASSLVAVHTGELFF.

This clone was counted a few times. The CDR3 sequence: CAINGQGADPNTEAFF. CDR3 in DNA: TGTGCCATCAACGGACAGGGGGCCGATCCGAACACTGAAGCTTTCTTT. The rearrangement uses TRBV10-3 and TRBJ1-1; TRBD1 matches 11 bases. Germline V CDR1 and CDR2: ENHRY, SYGVKD. V trimming: 7 bases; J trimming: 1 base; junction bases outside the gene matches: 8. The CDR3 totals 16 residues.